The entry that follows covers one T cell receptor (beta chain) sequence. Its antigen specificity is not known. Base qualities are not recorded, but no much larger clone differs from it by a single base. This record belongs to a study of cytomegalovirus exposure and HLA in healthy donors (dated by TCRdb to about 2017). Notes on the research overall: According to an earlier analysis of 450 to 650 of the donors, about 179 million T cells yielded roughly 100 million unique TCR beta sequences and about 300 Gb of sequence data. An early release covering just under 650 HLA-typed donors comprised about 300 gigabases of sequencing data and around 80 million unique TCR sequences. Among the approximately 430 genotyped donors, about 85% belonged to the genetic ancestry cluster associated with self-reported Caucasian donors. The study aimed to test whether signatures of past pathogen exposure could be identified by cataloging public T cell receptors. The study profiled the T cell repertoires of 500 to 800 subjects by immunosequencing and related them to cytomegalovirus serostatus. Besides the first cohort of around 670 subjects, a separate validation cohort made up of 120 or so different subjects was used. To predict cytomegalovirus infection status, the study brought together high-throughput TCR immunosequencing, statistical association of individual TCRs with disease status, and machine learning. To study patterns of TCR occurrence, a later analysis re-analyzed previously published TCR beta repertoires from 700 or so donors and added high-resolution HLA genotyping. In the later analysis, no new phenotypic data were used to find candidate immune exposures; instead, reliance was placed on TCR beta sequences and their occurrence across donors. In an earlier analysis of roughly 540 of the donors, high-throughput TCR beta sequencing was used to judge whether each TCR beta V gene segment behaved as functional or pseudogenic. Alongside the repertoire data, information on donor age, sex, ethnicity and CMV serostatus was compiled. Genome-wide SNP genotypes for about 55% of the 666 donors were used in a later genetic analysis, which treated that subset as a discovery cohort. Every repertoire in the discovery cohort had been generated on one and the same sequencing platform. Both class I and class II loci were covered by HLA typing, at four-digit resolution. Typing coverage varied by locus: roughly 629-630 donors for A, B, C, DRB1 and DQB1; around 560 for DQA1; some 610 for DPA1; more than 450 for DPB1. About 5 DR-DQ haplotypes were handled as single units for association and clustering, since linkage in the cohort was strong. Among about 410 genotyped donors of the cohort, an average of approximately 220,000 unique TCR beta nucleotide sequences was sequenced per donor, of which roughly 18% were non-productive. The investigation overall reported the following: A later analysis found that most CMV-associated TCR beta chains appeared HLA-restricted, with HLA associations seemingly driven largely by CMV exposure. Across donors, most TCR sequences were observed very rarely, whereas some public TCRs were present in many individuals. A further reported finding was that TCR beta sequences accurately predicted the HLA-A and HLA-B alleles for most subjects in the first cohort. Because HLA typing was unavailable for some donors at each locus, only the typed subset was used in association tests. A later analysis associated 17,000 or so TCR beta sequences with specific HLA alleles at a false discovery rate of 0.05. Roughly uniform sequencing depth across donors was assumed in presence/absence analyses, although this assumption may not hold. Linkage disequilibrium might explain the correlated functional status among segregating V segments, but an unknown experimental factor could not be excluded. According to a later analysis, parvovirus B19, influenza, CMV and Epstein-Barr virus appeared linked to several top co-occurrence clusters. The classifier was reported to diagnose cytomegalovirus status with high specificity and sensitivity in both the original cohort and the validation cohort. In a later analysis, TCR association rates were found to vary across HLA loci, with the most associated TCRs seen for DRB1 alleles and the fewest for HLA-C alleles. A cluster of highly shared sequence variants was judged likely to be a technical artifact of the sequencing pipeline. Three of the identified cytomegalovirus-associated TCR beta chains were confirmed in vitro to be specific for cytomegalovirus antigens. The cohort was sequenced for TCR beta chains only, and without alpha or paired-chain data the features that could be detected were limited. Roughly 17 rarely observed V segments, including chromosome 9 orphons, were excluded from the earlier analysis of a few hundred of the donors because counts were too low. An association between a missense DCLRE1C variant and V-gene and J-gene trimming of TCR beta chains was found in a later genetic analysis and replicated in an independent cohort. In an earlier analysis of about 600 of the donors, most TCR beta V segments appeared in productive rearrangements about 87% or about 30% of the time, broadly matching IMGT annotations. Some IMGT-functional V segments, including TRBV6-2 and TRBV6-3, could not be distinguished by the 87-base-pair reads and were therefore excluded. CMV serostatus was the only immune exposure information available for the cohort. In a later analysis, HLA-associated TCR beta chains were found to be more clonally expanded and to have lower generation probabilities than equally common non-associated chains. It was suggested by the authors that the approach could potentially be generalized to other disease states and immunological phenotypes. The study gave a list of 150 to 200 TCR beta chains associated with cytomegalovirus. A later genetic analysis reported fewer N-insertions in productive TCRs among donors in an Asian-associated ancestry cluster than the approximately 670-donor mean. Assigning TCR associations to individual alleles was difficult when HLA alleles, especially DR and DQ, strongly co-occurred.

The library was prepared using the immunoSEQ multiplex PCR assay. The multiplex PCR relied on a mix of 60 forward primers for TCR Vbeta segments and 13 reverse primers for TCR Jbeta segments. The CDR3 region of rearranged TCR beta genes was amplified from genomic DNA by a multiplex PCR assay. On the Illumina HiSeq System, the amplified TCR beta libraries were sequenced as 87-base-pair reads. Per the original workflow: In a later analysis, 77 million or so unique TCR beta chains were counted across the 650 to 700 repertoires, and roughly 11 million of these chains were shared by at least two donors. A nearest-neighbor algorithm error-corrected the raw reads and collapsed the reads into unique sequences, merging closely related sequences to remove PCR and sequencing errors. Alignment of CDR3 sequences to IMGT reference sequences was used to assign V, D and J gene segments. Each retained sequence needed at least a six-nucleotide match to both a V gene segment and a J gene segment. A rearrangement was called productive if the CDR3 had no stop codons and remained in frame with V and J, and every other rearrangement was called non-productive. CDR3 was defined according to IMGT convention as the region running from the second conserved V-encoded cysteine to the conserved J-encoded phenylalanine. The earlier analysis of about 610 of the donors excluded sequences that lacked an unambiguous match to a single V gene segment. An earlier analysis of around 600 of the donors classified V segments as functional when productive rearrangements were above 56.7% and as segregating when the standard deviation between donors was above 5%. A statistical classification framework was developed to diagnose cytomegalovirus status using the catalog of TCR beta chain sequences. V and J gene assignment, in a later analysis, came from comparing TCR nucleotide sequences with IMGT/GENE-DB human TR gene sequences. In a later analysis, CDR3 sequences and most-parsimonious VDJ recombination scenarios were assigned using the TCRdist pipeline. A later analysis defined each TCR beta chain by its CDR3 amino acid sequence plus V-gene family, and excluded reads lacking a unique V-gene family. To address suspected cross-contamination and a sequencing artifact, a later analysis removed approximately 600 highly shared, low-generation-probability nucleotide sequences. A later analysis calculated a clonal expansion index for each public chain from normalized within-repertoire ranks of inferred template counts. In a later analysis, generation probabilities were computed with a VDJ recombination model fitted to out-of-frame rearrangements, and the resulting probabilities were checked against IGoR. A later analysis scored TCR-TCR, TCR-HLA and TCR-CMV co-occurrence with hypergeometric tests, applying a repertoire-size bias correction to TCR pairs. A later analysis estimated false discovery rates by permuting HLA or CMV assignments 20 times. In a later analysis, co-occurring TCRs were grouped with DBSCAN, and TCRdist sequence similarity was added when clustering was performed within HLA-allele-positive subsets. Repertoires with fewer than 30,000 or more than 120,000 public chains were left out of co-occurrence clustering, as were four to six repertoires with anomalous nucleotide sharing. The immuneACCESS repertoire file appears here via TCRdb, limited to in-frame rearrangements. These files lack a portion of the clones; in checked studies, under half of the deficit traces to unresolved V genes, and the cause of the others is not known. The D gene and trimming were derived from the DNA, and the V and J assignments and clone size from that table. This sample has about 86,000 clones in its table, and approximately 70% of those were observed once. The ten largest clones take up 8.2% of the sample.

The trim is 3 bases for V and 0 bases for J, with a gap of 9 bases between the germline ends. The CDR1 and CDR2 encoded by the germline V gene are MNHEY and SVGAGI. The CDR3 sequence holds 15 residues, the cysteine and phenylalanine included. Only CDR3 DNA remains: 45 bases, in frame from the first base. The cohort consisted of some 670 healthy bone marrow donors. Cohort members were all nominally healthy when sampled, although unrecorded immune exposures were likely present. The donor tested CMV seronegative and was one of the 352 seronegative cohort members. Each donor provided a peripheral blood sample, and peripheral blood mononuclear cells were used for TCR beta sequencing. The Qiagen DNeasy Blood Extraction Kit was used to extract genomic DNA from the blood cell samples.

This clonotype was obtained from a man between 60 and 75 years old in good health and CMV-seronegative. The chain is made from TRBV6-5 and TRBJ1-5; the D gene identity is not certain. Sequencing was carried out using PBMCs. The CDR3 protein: CASSYGPNSNQPQHF. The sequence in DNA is TGTGCCAGCAGTTATGGGCCTAATAGCAATCAGCCCCAGCATTTT.